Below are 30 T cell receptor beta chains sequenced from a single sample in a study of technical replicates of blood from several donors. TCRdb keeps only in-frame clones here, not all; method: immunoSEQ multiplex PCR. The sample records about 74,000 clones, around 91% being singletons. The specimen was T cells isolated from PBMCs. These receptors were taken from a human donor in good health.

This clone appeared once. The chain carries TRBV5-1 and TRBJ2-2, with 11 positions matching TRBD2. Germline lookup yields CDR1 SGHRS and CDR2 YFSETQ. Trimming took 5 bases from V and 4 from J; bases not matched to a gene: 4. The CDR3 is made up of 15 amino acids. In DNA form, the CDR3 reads TGCGCCAGCAGAGATCTAGCGGGAGGCACCGGGGAGCTGTTTTTT. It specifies CASRDLAGGTGELFF.

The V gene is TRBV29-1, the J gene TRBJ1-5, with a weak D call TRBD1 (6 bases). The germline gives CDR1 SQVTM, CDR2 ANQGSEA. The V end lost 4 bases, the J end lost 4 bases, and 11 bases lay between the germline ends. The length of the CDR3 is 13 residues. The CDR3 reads CSVGGTQNQPQHF. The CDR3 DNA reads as TGCAGCGTTGGAGGGACACAAAATCAGCCCCAGCATTTT. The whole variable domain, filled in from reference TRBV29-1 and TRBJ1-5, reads SAVISQKPSRDICQRGTSLTIQCQVDSQVTMMFWYRQQPGQSLTLIATANQGSEATYESGFVIDKFPISRPNLTFSTLTVSNMSPEDSSIYLCSVGGTQNQPQHFGDGTRLSIL.

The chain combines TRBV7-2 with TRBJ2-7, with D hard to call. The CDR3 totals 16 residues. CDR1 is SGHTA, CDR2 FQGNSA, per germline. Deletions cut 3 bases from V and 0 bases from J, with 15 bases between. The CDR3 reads CASSLSRLVNSYEQYF. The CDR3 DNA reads TGTGCCAGCAGCTTGAGCAGACTTGTGAACTCCTACGAGCAGTACTTC.

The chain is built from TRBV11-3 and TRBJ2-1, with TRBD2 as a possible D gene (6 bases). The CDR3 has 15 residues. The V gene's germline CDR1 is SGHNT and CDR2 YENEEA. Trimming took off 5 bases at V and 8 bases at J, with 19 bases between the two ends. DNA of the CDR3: TGTGCCAGCAGCCGCATGCGGGGAACGTCATATGAGCAGTTCTTC. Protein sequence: CASSRMRGTSYEQFF.

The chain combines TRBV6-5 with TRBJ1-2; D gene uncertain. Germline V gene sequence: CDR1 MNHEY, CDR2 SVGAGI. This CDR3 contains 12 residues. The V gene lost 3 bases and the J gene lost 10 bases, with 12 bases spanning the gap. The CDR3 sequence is CASSYSRSYYTF. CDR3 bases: TGTGCCAGCAGTTATTCCCGAAGCTACTACACCTTC.

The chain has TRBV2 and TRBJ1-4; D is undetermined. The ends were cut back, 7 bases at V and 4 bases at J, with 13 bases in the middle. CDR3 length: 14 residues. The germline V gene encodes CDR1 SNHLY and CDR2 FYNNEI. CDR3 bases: TGTGCCAGCAATGTTAGAGTCCTTAATGAAAAACTGTTTTTT. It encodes CASNVRVLNEKLFF.

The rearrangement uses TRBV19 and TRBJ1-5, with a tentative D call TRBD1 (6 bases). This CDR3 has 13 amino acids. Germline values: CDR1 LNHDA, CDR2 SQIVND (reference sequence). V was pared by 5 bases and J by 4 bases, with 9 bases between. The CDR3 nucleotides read TGTGCCAGTAGTTTCACAGGGAATCAGCCCCAGCATTTT. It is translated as CASSFTGNQPQHF. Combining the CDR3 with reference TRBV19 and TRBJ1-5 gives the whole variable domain DGGITQSPKYLFRKEGQNVTLSCEQNLNHDAMYWYRQDPGQGLRLIYYSQIVNDFQKGDIAEGYSVSREKKESFPLTVTSAQKNPTAFYLCASSFTGNQPQHFGDGTRLSIL.

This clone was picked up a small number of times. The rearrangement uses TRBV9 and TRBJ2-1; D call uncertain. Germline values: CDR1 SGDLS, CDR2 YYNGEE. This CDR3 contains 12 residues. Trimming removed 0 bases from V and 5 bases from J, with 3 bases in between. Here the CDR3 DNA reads TGTGCCAGCAGCGTAGGAGACAATGAGCAGTTCTTC. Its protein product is CASSVGDNEQFF.

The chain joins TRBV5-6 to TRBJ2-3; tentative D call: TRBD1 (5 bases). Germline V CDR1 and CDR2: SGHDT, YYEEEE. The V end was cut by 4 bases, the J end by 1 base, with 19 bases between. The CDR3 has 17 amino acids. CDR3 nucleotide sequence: TGTGCCAGCAGCGGGGATCGAAGGCAGGGTCGCACAGATACGCAGTATTTT. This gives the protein CASSGDRRQGRTDTQYF.

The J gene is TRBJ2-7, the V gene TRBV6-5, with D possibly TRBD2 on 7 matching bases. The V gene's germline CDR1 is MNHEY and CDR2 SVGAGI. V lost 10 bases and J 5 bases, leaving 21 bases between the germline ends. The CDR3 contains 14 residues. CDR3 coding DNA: TGTGCCACCAATCGTGGGGGGGCGAGCGACGAGCAGTACTTC. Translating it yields CATNRGGASDEQYF.

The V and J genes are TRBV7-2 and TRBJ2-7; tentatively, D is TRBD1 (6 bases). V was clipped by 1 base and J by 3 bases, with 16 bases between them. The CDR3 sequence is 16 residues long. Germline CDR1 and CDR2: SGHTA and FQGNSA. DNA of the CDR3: TGTGCCAGCAGCTTAGGGGGGACACGGGTAAACTACGAGCAGTACTTC. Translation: CASSLGGTRVNYEQYF.

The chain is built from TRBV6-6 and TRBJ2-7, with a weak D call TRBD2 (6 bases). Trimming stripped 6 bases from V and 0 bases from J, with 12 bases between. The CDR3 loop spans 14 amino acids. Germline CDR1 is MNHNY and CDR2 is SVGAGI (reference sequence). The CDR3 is CASSRDSSSYEQYF. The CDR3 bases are TGTGCCAGCAGCCGGGACTCAAGCTCCTACGAGCAGTACTTC.

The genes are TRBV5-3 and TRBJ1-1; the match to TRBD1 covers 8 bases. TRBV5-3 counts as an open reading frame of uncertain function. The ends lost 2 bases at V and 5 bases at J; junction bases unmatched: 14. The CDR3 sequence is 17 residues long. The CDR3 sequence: CARSFRRGQEWYTEAFF. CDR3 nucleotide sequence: TGTGCCAGAAGCTTCCGCAGGGGGCAAGAGTGGTATACTGAAGCTTTCTTT.

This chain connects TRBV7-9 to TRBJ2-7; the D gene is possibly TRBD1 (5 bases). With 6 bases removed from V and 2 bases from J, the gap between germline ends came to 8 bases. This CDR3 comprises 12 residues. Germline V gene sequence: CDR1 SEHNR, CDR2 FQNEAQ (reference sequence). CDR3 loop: CASSRGTYEQYF. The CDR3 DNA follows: TGTGCCAGCAGTAGGGGTACCTACGAGCAGTACTTC.

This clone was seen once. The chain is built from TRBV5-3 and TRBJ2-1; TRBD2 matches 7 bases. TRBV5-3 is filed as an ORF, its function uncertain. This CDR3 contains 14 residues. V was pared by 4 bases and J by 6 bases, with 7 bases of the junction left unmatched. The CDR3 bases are TGTGCCAGAAGCCCTAGCGGCCTACTCAATGAGCAGTTCTTC. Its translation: CARSPSGLLNEQFF.

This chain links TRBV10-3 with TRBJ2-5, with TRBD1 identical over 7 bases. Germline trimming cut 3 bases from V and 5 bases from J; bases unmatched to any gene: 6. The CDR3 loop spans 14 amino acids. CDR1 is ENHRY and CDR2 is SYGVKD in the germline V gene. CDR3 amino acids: CAISDRTGVETQYF. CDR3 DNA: TGTGCCATCAGTGACCGAACAGGGGTCGAGACCCAGTACTTC.

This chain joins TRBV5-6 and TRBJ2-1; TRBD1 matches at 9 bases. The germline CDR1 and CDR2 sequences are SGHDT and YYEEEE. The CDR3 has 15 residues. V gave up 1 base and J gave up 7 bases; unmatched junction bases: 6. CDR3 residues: CASSLWDREFNEQFF. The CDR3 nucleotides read TGTGCCAGCAGCTTGTGGGACAGGGAATTTAATGAGCAGTTCTTC.

The CDR3, as DNA: TGCAGCGTTGCGCTTGGGGGGGGCAATGAGCAGTTCTTC. Translation: CSVALGGGNEQFF. The chain couples TRBV29-1 to TRBJ2-1; 7 bases map to TRBD2. The trim removed 4 bases at V and 6 bases at J, leaving 6 bases unmatched. From germline, CDR1 is SQVTM and CDR2 ANQGSEA. CDR3 length: 13 residues.

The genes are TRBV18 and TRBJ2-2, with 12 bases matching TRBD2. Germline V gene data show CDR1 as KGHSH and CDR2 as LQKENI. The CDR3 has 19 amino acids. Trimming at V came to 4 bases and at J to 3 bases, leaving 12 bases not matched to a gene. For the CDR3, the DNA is TGTGCCAGCTCACACACCATAGGGCGACTAGCGGGAGACACCGGGGAGCTGTTTTTT. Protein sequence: CASSHTIGRLAGDTGELFF. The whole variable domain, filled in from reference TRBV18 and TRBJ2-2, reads NAGVMQNPRHLVRRRGQEARLRCSPMKGHSHVYWYRQLPEEGLKFMVYLQKENIIDESGMPKERFSAEFPKEGPSILRIQQVVRGDSAAYFCASSHTIGRLAGDTGELFFGEGSRLTVL.

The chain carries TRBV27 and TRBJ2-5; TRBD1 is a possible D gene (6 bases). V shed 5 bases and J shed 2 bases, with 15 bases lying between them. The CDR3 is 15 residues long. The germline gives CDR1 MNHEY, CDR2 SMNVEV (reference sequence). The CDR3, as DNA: TGTGCCAGCAGTCCAAGGGACGGACAGCAAGAGACCCAGTACTTC. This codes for CASSPRDGQQETQYF.

In DNA, the CDR3 is TGTGCCAGCTCACCCCGCGGGAGCTCCTACAATGAGCAGTTCTTC. It codes for CASSPRGSSYNEQFF. V is TRBV18 and J is TRBJ2-1; 7 nucleotides agree with TRBD2. Losses at the gene ends were 3 bases for V and 0 bases for J; bases not matched to a gene: 2. This CDR3 is built from 15 residues. Germline CDR1 reads KGHSH; CDR2 reads LQKENI.

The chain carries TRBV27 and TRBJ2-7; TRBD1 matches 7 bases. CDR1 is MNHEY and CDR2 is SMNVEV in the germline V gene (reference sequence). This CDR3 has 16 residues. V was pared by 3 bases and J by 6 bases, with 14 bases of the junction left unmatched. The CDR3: CASSFLTGIRVGEQYF. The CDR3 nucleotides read TGTGCCAGCAGTTTCCTGACAGGGATAAGGGTTGGCGAGCAGTACTTC.

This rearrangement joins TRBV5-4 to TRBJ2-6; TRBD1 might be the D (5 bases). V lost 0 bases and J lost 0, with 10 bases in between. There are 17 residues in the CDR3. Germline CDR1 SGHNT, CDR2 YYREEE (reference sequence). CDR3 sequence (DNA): TGTGCCAGCAGCTTGGGCAGGGCAATCTCTGGGGCCAACGTCCTGACTTTC. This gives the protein CASSLGRAISGANVLTF.

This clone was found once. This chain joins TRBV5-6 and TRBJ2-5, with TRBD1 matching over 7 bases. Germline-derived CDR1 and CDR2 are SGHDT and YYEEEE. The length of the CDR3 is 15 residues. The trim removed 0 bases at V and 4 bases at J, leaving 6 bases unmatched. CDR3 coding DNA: TGTGCCAGCAGCTTGGGGGACAGTCGCATAGAGACCCAGTACTTC. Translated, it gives CASSLGDSRIETQYF.

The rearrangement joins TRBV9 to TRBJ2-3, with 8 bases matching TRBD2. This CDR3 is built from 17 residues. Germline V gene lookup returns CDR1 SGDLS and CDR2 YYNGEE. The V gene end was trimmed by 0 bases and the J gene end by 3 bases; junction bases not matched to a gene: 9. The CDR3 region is CASSVGLSGSGTDTQYF. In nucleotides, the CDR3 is TGTGCCAGCAGCGTAGGTTTAAGCGGGAGTGGGACAGATACGCAGTATTTT. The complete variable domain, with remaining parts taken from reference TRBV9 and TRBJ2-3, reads DSGVTQTPKHLITATGQRVTLRCSPRSGDLSVYWYQQSLDQGLQFLIQYYNGEERAKGNILERFSAQQFPDLHSELNLSSLELGDSALYFCASSVGLSGSGTDTQYFGPGTRLTVL.

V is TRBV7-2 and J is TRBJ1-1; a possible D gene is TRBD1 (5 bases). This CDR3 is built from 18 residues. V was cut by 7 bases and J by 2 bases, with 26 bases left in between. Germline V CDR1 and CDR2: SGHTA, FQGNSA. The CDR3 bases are TGTGCCAGCATCCGTAGTCCCCGGGGGGGATGGGGTAACACTGAAGCTTTCTTT. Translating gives CASIRSPRGGWGNTEAFF.

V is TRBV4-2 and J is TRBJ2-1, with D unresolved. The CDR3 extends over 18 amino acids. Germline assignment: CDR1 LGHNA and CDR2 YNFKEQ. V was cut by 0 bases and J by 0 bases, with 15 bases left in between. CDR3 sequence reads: CASSQDGLQLRSYNEQFF. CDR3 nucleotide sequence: TGTGCCAGCAGCCAAGATGGGCTCCAGCTCCGCTCCTACAATGAGCAGTTCTTC.

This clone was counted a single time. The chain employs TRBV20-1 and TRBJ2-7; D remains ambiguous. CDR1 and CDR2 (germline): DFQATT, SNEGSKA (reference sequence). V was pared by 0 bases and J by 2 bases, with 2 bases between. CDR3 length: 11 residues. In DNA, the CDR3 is TGCAGTGCTAGAGACACCTACGAGCAGTACTTC. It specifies CSARDTYEQYF.

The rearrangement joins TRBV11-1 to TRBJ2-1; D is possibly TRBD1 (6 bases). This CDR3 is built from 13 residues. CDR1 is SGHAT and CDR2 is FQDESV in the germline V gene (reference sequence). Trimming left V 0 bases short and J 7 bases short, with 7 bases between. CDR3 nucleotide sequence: TGTGCCAGCAGCTTAGCTACAGGGAATGAGCAGTTCTTC. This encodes CASSLATGNEQFF.

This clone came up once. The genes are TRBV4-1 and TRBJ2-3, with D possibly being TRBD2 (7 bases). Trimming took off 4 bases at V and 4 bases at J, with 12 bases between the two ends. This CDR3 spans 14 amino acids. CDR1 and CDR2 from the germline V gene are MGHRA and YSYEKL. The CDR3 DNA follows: TGCGCCAGCAGCCCGGCGGGGGCTCCAGATACGCAGTATTTT. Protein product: CASSPAGAPDTQYF.